Listed here are 16 T cell receptor beta chains from one sample, sequenced in a study of blood T cells in healthy people across ages (dated by TCRdb to the mid-2010s). The library was built by means of 5' RACE. Sequencing relied on an Illumina HiSeq 2500. The second PCR ran for about 6 to 11 cycles and used a J-beta primer mix along with a sample-barcoded 5' primer. The public reads were reprocessed in TCRdb via fastp at Q25 and MiXCR, keeping in-frame beta chains. Each CDR3 protein gets just one entry, which takes the most common genes and DNA from the rows behind it. The sample profile shows about 680,000 distinct CDR3 sequences; roughly 49% of them were found once. 30% to 40% of the sample belongs to the ten largest clones. The sequenced sample was blood. The receptors originated from a woman aged 60 to 75 in good health.

The chain employs TRBV9 and TRBJ2-3; 10 positions match TRBD2. The CDR3 contains 17 residues. V dropped 0 bases and J dropped 0; count of bases not matched to a gene: 4. Germline lookup yields CDR1 SGDLS and CDR2 YYNGEE. CDR3 sequence reads: CASSVGRTSGSTDTQYF. The CDR3 DNA reads as TGTGCCAGCAGCGTAGGGCGGACTAGCGGTAGCACAGATACGCAGTATTTT.

This rearrangement joins TRBV9 to TRBJ2-5, with TRBD2 matching over 11 bases. The V gene end was trimmed by 2 bases and the J gene end by 5 bases; junction bases not matched to a gene: 5. The CDR3 has 15 residues. The germline V gene has CDR1 SGDLS and CDR2 YYNGEE. Here the CDR3 reads CASSVTSGRGETQYF. The CDR3 DNA follows: TGTGCCAGCAGCGTTACTAGCGGGAGAGGCGAGACCCAGTACTTC.

The genes are TRBV7-9 and TRBJ1-1; D is possibly TRBD1 (5 bases). This CDR3 has 13 residues. In germline, CDR1 is SEHNR, CDR2 FQNEAQ (reference sequence). The V end lost 5 bases, the J end lost 1 base, and 8 bases lay between the germline ends. Here the CDR3 reads CASSKTENTEAFF. CDR3 nucleotides: TGTGCCAGCAGCAAGACAGAGAACACTGAAGCTTTCTTT.

The chain carries TRBV29-1 and TRBJ2-5, with TRBD2 identical over 8 bases. Germline lookup yields CDR1 SQVTM and CDR2 ANQGSEA. The CDR3 sequence is 17 residues long. Trimming at V came to 0 bases and at J to 11 bases, leaving 20 bases not matched to a gene. As DNA, the CDR3 is TGCAGCGTTGAAGATTCCGGCAGGACTAGCAAGAAGAATGAGCAGTACTTC. This gives the protein CSVEDSGRTSKKNEQYF.

This chain links TRBV7-9 with TRBJ2-3; D not certain. This CDR3 spans 13 amino acids. The germline CDR1 and CDR2 sequences are SEHNR and FQNEAQ (reference sequence). Trimming removed 3 bases from V and 2 bases from J, with 6 bases in between. CDR3 DNA sequence: TGTGCCAGCAGCTTCGGCACCACAGATACGCAGTATTTT. Translation: CASSFGTTDTQYF.

In its sample, this clonotype was seen a few times. The chain has TRBV14 and TRBJ1-2; D gene uncertain. V was clipped by 4 bases and J by 4 bases, with 10 bases between them. This CDR3 is 13 amino acids long. Germline CDR1 SGHDN, CDR2 FVKESK. Written as DNA, the CDR3 is TGTGCCAGCAGCCCCGGGCCCAGCTATGGCTACACCTTC. Translated, it gives CASSPGPSYGYTF. Combining the CDR3 with reference TRBV14 and TRBJ1-2 gives the whole variable domain EAGVTQFPSHSVIEKGQTVTLRCDPISGHDNLYWYRRVMGKEIKFLLHFVKESKQDESGMPNNRFLAERTGGTYSTLKVQPAELEDSGVYFCASSPGPSYGYTFGSGTRLTVV.

This clonotype was detected a few times. V is TRBV20-1 and J is TRBJ2-7; 7 positions match TRBD2. The CDR3 contains 15 residues. V lost 0 bases, J lost 2 bases, and 7 bases stayed unmatched. Per germline, CDR1 DFQATT and CDR2 SNEGSKA (reference sequence). As DNA, the CDR3 is TGCAGTGCTAGAGATGGCGGGGGATATACCTACGAGCAGTACTTC. This translates into CSARDGGGYTYEQYF.

In this sample, this clonotype turned up many times. The chain couples TRBV7-3 to TRBJ2-6, with D possibly matching TRBD1 (5 bases). Germline CDR1 SGHTA, CDR2 FQGTGA. V was cut by 2 bases and J by 0 bases, with 14 bases left in between. The CDR3 contains 18 residues. The chain's CDR3 is CASSLQGNPYSGANVLTF. Here the CDR3 DNA reads TGTGCCAGCAGCTTACAGGGCAACCCCTACTCTGGGGCCAACGTCCTGACTTTC.

The rearrangement links TRBV12-3 or TRBV12-4 to TRBJ1-2; no definite D call. V was pared by 5 bases and J by 2 bases, with 12 bases between. This CDR3 has 14 amino acids. For the CDR3, the DNA is TGTGCCAGCAGTGCACGGGAGTTAAACTATGGCTACACCTTC. Residues: CASSARELNYGYTF.

This clonotype was seen a few times. The chain is built from TRBV4-3 and TRBJ2-7; D not certain. Germline V CDR1 and CDR2: LGHNA, YSLEER. Between the trimmed V and J ends, which lost 0 bases and 3 bases, there was a span of 9 bases. This CDR3 has 14 amino acids. The CDR3 sequence: CASSQELLGYEQYF. DNA of the CDR3: TGCGCCAGCAGCCAAGAATTGTTGGGCTACGAGCAGTACTTC.

This chain joins TRBV27 and TRBJ2-7; TRBD2 matches at 11 bases. There are 16 residues in the CDR3. J gave up 3 bases and V 5 bases, and 9 bases lay outside the gene matches. Looked up from germline, CDR1 is MNHEY and CDR2 is SMNVEV (reference sequence). CDR3 coding DNA: TGTGCCAGCAGTGAGACTAGCGGGAAAAAGGGCTACGAGCAGTACTTC. Translated, it gives CASSETSGKKGYEQYF.

This rearrangement joins TRBV7-2 to TRBJ2-1, with D maybe TRBD1 (6 bases). The CDR3 is 14 amino acids. Germline V gene data show CDR1 as SGHTA and CDR2 as FQGNSA. Trimming removed 1 base at V and 8 bases at J, with 12 bases between. The CDR3 loop reads CASSLVGGVDEQFF. The CDR3 bases are TGTGCCAGCAGCTTAGTAGGGGGTGTGGATGAGCAGTTCTTC. The full variable domain, in which reference TRBV7-2 and TRBJ2-1 provide the parts outside the CDR3, is GAGVSQSPSNKVTEKGKDVELRCDPISGHTALYWYRQSLGQGLEFLIYFQGNSAPDKSGLPSDRFSAERTGGSVSTLTIQRTQQEDSAVYLCASSLVGGVDEQFFGPGTRLTVL.

The J gene is TRBJ1-2, the V gene TRBV3-1; D is perhaps TRBD1 (6 bases). Germline CDR1 is LGHDT and CDR2 is YNNKEL (reference sequence). The CDR3 spans 16 residues. With 3 bases removed from V and 2 bases from J, the gap between germline ends came to 16 bases. CDR3 sequence: CASSQGRTDNNYGYTF. CDR3 bases: TGTGCCAGCAGCCAGGGTAGGACAGACAACAACTATGGCTACACCTTC.

The J gene is TRBJ2-1, the V gene TRBV18; 8 bases agree with TRBD1. The CDR3 is 15 residues long. Unmatched junction bases numbered 10, after V lost 6 bases and J lost 6 bases. Germline V gives CDR1 KGHSH, CDR2 LQKENI. The CDR3 bases are TGTGCCAGCTCGTGGGGACAGGACAGGGCCAATGAGCAGTTCTTC. It translates to CASSWGQDRANEQFF.

The chain links TRBV5-1 to TRBJ2-7; TRBD1 matches 7 bases. The CDR3 consists of 14 residues. The V gene end was trimmed by 4 bases and the J gene end by 2 bases; junction bases not matched to a gene: 6. The germline CDR1 and CDR2 sequences are SGHRS and YFSETQ. The chain's CDR3 is CASSMGQIPYEQYF. The CDR3 DNA follows: TGCGCCAGCAGCATGGGACAGATTCCCTACGAGCAGTACTTC.

The chain links TRBV20-1 to TRBJ2-7, with D possibly TRBD2 on 6 matching bases. Germline assignment: CDR1 DFQATT and CDR2 SNEGSKA (reference sequence). V was clipped by 2 bases and J by 1 base, with 15 bases between them. The CDR3 is 15 residues long. CDR3 in amino acids: CSARNSGLPSYEQYF. The CDR3 nucleotides are TGCAGTGCTAGAAACAGCGGGCTCCCTTCCTACGAGCAGTACTTC.